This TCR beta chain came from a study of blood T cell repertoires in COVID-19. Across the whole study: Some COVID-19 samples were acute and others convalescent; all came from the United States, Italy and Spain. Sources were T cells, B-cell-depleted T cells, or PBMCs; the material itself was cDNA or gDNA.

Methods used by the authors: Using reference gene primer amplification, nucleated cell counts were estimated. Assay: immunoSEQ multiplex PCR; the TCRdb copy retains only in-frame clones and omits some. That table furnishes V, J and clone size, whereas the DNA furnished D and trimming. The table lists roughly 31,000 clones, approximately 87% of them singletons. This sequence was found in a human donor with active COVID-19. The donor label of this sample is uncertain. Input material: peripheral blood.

The CDR3 coding sequence is TGTGCCAGCAGCCGGACTAGCGGGAGTACCGGGGAGCTGTTTTTT. This translates into CASSRTSGSTGELFF. V is TRBV7-3 and J is TRBJ2-2; 13 nucleotides match TRBD2. Germline trimming cut 5 bases from V and 5 bases from J; bases unmatched to any gene: 2. The germline V gene has CDR1 SGHTA and CDR2 FQGTGA. The CDR3 extends over 15 amino acids.